There are a few counts of the clone carrying this TCR beta chain. V shed 5 bases and J 11 bases; nucleotides not matched to a gene: 11. The germline V gene encodes CDR1 SGHVS and CDR2 FQNEAQ. This CDR3 has 13 amino acids. This specimen belongs to a study of regulatory T cells in long-lasting Graves disease. Time point given: newly diagnosed GD, antithyroid drugs for less than 3 months. RNA isolated from PBMCs was used to make the TCR library. Assembly of TCR beta libraries relied on iRepertoire HTBI primers together with Arm-PCR of CDR3 regions. Using its own MiXCR run on the multiplex PCR reads, TCRdb lists one record per CDR3 protein. The sample holds 410,000 or so distinct CDR3 sequences, just under 15% seen once. The same data also contributed to another study, on T cells in Graves' hyperthyroidism and ophthalmopathy.

The chain has TRBV7-8 and TRBJ1-1; TRBD1 matches 7 bases. The receptor comes from a woman between 25 and 40 years old with Graves disease. The specimen comprised peripheral blood mononuclear cells (PBMCs), sampled at new diagnosis, from a patient treated with antithyroid drugs. The CDR3 region has the DNA TGTGCCAGCAGCACGCCAGGGGGAGGTTACGCTTTCTTT. Amino acids: CASSTPGGGYAFF.